The T cell receptor (beta chain) described here comes from a study of siplizumab effects on memory and regulatory T cells. Study-level findings and limits: Of the proliferating CD4+ or CD8+ clones, roughly 75-96% lacked a naive or memory phenotype that could be assigned. It was never confirmed that proliferating Tregs from siplizumab cultures were suppressive. Mapping to unstimulated subsets was achieved for only a minor fraction of alloreactive clones.

Unstimulated naive, memory, effector memory and TEMRA subsets underwent sequencing in three donor pairs. This CDR3 contains 15 residues. A note on this clone: As yet, its antigen is unknown.

Clones were sequenced by immunoSEQ multiplex PCR, and TCRdb holds only the in-frame ones, with some missing. In the table there are just over 60,000 clones, 79% of which are singletons. The J gene is TRBJ1-1, the V gene TRBV21-1; the D call of TRBD1 is as the table states it, not checked on the DNA. TRBV21-1 is an annotated pseudogene. This sequence was found in a human donor in good health. Sequences were obtained from memory CD4+ T cells sorted from blood. Here the CDR3 reads CASSKRQGEDTEAFF. CDR3 sequence (DNA): TGTGCCAGCAGCAAGAGACAGGGGGAGGACACTGAAGCTTTCTTT.